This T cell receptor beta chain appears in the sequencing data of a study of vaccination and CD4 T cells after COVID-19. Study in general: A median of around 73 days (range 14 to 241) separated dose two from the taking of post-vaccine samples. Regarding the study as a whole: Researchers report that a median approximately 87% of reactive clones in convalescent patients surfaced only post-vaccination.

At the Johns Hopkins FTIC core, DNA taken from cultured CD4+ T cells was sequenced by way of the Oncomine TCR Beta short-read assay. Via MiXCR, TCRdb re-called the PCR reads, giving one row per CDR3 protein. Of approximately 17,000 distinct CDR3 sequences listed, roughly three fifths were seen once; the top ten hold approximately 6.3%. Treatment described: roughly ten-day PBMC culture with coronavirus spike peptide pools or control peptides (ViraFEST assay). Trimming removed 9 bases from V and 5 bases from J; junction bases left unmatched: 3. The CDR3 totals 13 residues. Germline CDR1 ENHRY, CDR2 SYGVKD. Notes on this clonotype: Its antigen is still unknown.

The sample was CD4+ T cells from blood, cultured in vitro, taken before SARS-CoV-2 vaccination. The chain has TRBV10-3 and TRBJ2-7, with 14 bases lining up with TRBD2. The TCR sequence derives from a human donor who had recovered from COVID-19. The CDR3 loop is CAIGTSGSDEQYF. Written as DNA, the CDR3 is TGTGCCATTGGGACTAGCGGGAGTGACGAGCAGTACTTC.